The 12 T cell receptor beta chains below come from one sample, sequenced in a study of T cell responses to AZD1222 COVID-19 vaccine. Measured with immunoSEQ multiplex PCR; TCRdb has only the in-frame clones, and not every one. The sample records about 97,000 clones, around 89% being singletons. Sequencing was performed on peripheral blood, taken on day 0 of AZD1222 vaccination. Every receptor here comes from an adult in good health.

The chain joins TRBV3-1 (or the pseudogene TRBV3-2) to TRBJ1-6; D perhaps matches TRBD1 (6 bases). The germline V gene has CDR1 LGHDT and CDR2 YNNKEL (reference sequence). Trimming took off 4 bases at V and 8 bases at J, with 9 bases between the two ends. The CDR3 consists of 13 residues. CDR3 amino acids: CASSLGGDSPLHF. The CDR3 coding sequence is TGTGCCAGCAGCCTAGGGGGGGATTCACCCCTCCACTTT.

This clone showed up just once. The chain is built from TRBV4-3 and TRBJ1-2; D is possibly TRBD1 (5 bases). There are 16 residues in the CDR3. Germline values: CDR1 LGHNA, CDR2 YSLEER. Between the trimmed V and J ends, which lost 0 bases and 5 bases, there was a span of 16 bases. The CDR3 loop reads CASSQDYYGAQYGYTF. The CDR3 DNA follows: TGCGCCAGCAGCCAAGATTATTATGGGGCCCAGTATGGCTACACCTTC.

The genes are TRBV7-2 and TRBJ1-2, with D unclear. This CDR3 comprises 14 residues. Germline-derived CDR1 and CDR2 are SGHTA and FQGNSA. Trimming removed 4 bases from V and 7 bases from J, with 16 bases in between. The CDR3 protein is CASSYTPSIGGYTF. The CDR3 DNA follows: TGTGCCAGCAGCTACACCCCCTCGATCGGTGGCTACACCTTC. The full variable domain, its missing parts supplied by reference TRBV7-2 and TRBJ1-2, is GAGVSQSPSNKVTEKGKDVELRCDPISGHTALYWYRQSLGQGLEFLIYFQGNSAPDKSGLPSDRFSAERTGGSVSTLTIQRTQQEDSAVYLCASSYTPSIGGYTFGSGTRLTVV.

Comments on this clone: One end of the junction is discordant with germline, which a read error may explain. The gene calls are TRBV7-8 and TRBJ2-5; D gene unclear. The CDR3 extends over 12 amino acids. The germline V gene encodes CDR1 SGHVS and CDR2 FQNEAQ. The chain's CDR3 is CASSLDQKTQYF. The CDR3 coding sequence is TGTGCCAGCAGCTTGGACCAAAAGACCCAGTACTTC.

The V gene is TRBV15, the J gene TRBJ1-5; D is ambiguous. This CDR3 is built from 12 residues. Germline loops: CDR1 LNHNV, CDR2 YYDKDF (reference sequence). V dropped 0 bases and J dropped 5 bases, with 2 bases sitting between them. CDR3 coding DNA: TGTGCCACCAGCAGAGACGATCAGCCCCAGCATTTT. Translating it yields CATSRDDQPQHF.

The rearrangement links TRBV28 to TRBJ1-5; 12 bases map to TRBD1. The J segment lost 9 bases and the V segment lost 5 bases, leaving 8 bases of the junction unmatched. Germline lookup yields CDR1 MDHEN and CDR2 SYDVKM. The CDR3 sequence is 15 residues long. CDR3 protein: CASSPGDRGPRPQHF. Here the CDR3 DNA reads TGTGCCAGCAGTCCCGGGGACAGGGGGCCCAGGCCCCAGCATTTT.

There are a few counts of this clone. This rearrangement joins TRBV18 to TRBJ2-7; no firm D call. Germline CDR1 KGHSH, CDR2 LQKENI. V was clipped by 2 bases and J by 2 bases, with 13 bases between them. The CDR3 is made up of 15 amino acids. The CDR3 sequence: CASSPTPSQTYEQYF. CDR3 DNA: TGTGCCAGCTCACCAACTCCCAGCCAGACCTACGAGCAGTACTTC. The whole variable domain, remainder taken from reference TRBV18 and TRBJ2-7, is NAGVMQNPRHLVRRRGQEARLRCSPMKGHSHVYWYRQLPEEGLKFMVYLQKENIIDESGMPKERFSAEFPKEGPSILRIQQVVRGDSAAYFCASSPTPSQTYEQYFGPGTRLTVT.

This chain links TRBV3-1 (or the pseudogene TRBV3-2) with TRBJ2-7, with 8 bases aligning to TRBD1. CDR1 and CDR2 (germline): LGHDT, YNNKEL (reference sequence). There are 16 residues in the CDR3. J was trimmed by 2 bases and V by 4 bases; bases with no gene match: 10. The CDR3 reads CASSRSGGFDPYEQYF. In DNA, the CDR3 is TGTGCCAGCAGCCGTTCAGGGGGCTTCGACCCCTACGAGCAGTACTTC.

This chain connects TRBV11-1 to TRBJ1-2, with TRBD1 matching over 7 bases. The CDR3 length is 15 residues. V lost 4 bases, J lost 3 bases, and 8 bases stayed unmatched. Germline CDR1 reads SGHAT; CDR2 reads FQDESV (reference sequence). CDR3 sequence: CASSSTGYGDYGYTF. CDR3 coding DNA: TGTGCCAGCAGCTCGACAGGGTATGGAGACTATGGCTACACCTTC.

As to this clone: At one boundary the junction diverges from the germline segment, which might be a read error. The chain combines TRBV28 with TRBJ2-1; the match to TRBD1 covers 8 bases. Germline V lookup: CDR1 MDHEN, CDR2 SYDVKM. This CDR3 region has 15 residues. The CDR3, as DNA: TGTGCCAGCACTTTAGGGACAGGAGCTTACAATGAGCAGTTCTTC. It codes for CASTLGTGAYNEQFF.

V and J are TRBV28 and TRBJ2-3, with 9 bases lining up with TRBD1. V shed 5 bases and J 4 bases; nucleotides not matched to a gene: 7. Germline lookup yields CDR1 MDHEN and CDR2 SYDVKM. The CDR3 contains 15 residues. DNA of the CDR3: TGTGCCAGCAGTACCCCCGGGACAGGGTCAGATACGCAGTATTTT. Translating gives CASSTPGTGSDTQYF.

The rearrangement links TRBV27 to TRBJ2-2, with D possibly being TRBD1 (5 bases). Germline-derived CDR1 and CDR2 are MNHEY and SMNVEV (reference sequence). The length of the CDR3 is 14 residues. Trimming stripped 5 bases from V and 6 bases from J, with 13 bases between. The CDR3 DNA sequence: TGTGCCAGCAGTCCCCAGGGTTCCCCCGGGGAGCTGTTTTTT. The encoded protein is CASSPQGSPGELFF.